Included here is one T cell receptor (beta chain) sequence, with context. This record belongs to a study of preoperative IRX-2 immunotherapy in early breast cancer. Treatment specified: preoperative locoregional IRX-2 cytokine immunotherapy. Preoperative locoregional IRX-2 cytokine immunotherapy was tested in the phase Ib source study. There are 12 residues in the CDR3. The V end was cut by 6 bases, the J end by 6 bases, with 11 bases between. Per the germline V gene, CDR1 is KGHSH and CDR2 is LQKENI. Only in-frame clones appear in the TCRdb table, and some are missing; sequencing was by immunoSEQ multiplex PCR. The sample lists 95,000 to 100,000 clones, roughly 88% occurring once.

This chain uses TRBV18 with TRBJ1-2; no firm D call. The source material was tumor tissue, sampled after IRX-2 immunotherapy. The receptor's source is a human donor with breast cancer. DNA for the CDR3: TGTGCCAGCTCGCACCGGGGTGATGGCTACACCTTC. Encoded protein: CASSHRGDGYTF.